This TCR beta chain was documented in a study of cytomegalovirus exposure and HLA in healthy donors. Primers for the PCR totalled 60 Vbeta and 13 Jbeta. Data came from immunoSEQ multiplex PCR; TCRdb stores just in-frame clones and leaves some out. The table gives about 39,000 clones; the top ten clones make up 4% of it. V lost 0 bases and J lost 5, with 13 bases in between. The CDR3 is made up of 16 amino acids. From germline, CDR1 is SEHNR and CDR2 FQNEAQ (reference sequence). The rearrangement joins TRBV7-9 to TRBJ1-4, with D perhaps matching TRBD1 (6 bases). The receptor comes from a male donor in good health and CMV-seronegative. Sequenced input: PBMCs. The CDR3, as DNA: TGTGCCAGCAGCTTAGCGTATGAACAGGGAAATGAAAAACTGTTTTTT. Translated: CASSLAYEQGNEKLFF.